This TCR beta chain was obtained from a study of blood T cell repertoires in COVID-19. Study summary: Specimens from acute and convalescent COVID-19 originated in the United States, Italy and Spain.

Sequencing used immunoSEQ multiplex PCR; TCRdb keeps in-frame clones, though not all of them. The sample has 150,000 to 200,000 clones, approximately 88% seen once. Study members were between roughly 18 and 100 years old and lived in 20 to 25 US regions. V lost 8 bases and J lost 7; bases outside the gene matches: 3. The CDR3 covers 12 residues. Germline V gene data show CDR1 as MGHRA and CDR2 as YSYEKL. The V and J genes are TRBV4-1 and TRBJ1-4, with 8 bases matching TRBD1. Sequencing input: PBMCs or T cells enriched from blood (not recorded which). The TCR originated in a woman in her sixties or seventies who had recovered from COVID-19. The CDR3 reads CASGQGSEKLFF. The CDR3 coding sequence is TGCGCCAGCGGACAGGGAAGTGAAAAACTGTTTTTT.